Listed below are T cell receptor beta chains from one sample, sequenced in a study of blood T cell repertoires in COVID-19. Clones were sequenced by immunoSEQ multiplex PCR, and TCRdb holds only the in-frame ones, with some missing. The table lists 34,000 or so clones, around 87% of them singletons. The material sequenced was peripheral blood. Receptors originate from a man aged 45-65 years with active or convalescent COVID-19. Each CDR3 is given without its conserved first and last residue.

TRBJ2-7,TRBV3-1/TRBV3-2,ASSQDRGGRQY
TRBJ2-7,TRBV6-6,ASSYAYEQY
TRBJ2-3,TRBV2,ASIGERFSTDTQY
TRBJ2-3,TRBV28,ASSFPGLAGHRN
TRBJ1-2,TRBV28,ASKGPWRDYGYT
TRBJ1-1,TRBV5-1,ASSSRPDRERMNTEAF
TRBJ1-4,TRBV6-4,ASSGQGFNEKLF
TRBJ1-2,TRBV6-2/TRBV6-3,ASSYSRLQGVFGYGYT
TRBJ1-5,TRBV6-1,ASSEAPWDINQPQH
TRBJ2-1,TRBV24-1,ATSDLSGSWYNEQF
TRBJ1-5,TRBV19,ASSIYPQPQH